The sequence of this T cell receptor beta chain was determined in a study of OX40 agonist ivuxolimab in advanced cancers. Study-level background: The study gave patients intravenous ivuxolimab at 0.01 to 10 mg/kg every 2 weeks. Study results and caveats: Among the lowest levels of clonal expansion were found in partial responders at 0.1-3.0 mg/kg. It was not determined which antigens were specifically recognized by the peripheral T cells that had undergone clonal expansion.

This clone was counted between two and nine times. The target antigen is unknown. The protocol was immunoSEQ multiplex PCR, while the TCRdb copy is restricted to in-frame clones and leaves out a portion. The table records 50,000 to 70,000 clones, over 90% of them present only once. Specimen: CD4+ or CD8+ T cells sorted from blood, collected in a trial of the OX40 agonist ivuxolimab. This clonotype originated in an adult with an advanced solid tumor such as melanoma, head and neck, liver or kidney cancer.

CDR3: CASSSTPGTGMSEQFF. DNA for the CDR3: TGTGCCAGCAGTTCAACCCCGGGGACAGGGATGAGTGAGCAGTTCTTC. The chain has TRBV27 and TRBJ2-1, with 9 bases lining up with TRBD1. The V segment lost 4 bases and the J segment 9 bases; nucleotides outside the gene matches: 13. The length of the CDR3 is 16 residues. Germline values: CDR1 MNHEY, CDR2 SMNVEV (reference sequence).